These 29 T cell receptor beta chains were sequenced from one sample in a study of blood T cell repertoires in COVID-19. Profiled with immunoSEQ multiplex PCR; TCRdb holds only in-frame clones, not every one. The sample holds hundreds of thousands of clones; about 85% are singletons and the top ten take roughly 3.7%. Sequenced: peripheral blood. The source of these receptors is a woman aged 18-29 years with acute or convalescent COVID-19.

The chain combines TRBV7-3 with TRBJ2-5; TRBD2 is a possible D gene (6 bases). The CDR3 spans 14 residues. Germline CDR1 is SGHTA and CDR2 is FQGTGA. V lost 5 bases and J 1 base, leaving 11 bases between the germline ends. CDR3: CASSPGGFQETQYF. The CDR3 nucleotides read TGTGCCAGCAGCCCTGGGGGGTTCCAAGAGACCCAGTACTTC.

The chain joins TRBV6-1 to TRBJ2-3, with D unclear. V lost 1 base and J lost 10, with 15 bases in between. Germline CDR1 reads MNHNS; CDR2 reads SASEGT. This CDR3 is 14 amino acids long. The DNA for the CDR3 is TGTGCCAGCAGTGAAGAAGCCGCCTCCGTTCCGCAGTATTTT. Translating it yields CASSEEAASVPQYF.

The chain has TRBV4-1 and TRBJ1-4; D gene ambiguous. This CDR3 contains 15 residues. The ends were cut back, 2 bases at V and 4 bases at J, with 11 bases in the middle. Per germline, CDR1 MGHRA and CDR2 YSYEKL. CDR3 nucleotide sequence: TGCGCCAGCAGCCAATCATCCGGGGTTAATGAAAAACTGTTTTTT. Translating gives CASSQSSGVNEKLFF.

This chain links TRBV28 with TRBJ1-6; 7 bases are shared with TRBD1. Germline CDR1 is MDHEN and CDR2 is SYDVKM. V was clipped by 5 bases and J by 8 bases; unmatched bases: 6. CDR3 length equals 14 residues. In DNA, the CDR3 is TGTGCCAGCAGTCTCCGGGACAGTGATTCACCCCTCCACTTT. Its translation is CASSLRDSDSPLHF. The full variable domain, its missing parts supplied by reference TRBV28 and TRBJ1-6, is DVKVTQSSRYLVKRTGEKVFLECVQDMDHENMFWYRQDPGLGLRLIYFSYDVKMKEKGDIPEGYSVSREKKERFSLILESASTNQTSMYLCASSLRDSDSPLHFGNGTRLTVT.

The chain employs TRBV5-1 and TRBJ1-6; 9 bases fit TRBD1. This CDR3 is 15 amino acids long. V shed 4 bases, J shed 7 bases, and the junction held 6 bases outside the gene matches. Germline V gene data show CDR1 as SGHRS and CDR2 as YFSETQ. CDR3 nucleotides: TGCGCCAGCAGCGGGGGCACAGGGGGCAATTCACCCCTCCACTTT. This translates into CASSGGTGGNSPLHF.

This chain uses TRBV6-6 with TRBJ2-5, with 9 bases aligning to TRBD2. Germline values: CDR1 MNHNY, CDR2 SVGAGI (reference sequence). Trimming took 3 bases from V and 3 from J; bases not matched to a gene: 2. The CDR3 covers 14 residues. The CDR3 sequence: CASSYGGREETQYF. In nucleotides, the CDR3 is TGTGCCAGCAGTTATGGCGGGAGGGAAGAGACCCAGTACTTC.

This clone was recorded a few times. This rearrangement joins TRBV10-3 to TRBJ2-7; TRBD1 matches at 10 bases. Trimming removed 3 bases from V and 6 bases from J; junction bases left unmatched: 14. The CDR3 consists of 17 residues. Germline assignment: CDR1 ENHRY and CDR2 SYGVKD. DNA for the CDR3: TGTGCCATCAGTGAACCCGGGACAGGGGTTTCCGGGAGCGAGCAGTACTTC. Its translation is CAISEPGTGVSGSEQYF.

The genes are TRBV3-1 (or the pseudogene TRBV3-2) and TRBJ1-5, with D tentatively TRBD1 (5 bases). V shed 4 bases and J shed 2 bases, with 9 bases lying between them. Germline CDR1 reads LGHDT; CDR2 reads YNNKEL (reference sequence). This CDR3 has 14 amino acids. CDR3 amino acids: CASSPPGGNQPQHF. The CDR3 bases are TGTGCCAGCAGCCCCCCGGGGGGCAATCAGCCCCAGCATTTT.

CDR3 in amino acids: CASSQGRYEGGYEQYF. The CDR3 nucleotides read TGTGCCAGCAGCCAAGGTCGCTATGAGGGCGGTTACGAGCAGTACTTC. The J gene is TRBJ2-7, the V gene TRBV5-4, with D perhaps matching TRBD2 (5 bases). Trimming removed 4 bases at V and 4 bases at J, with 21 bases between. The CDR3 consists of 16 residues. Germline CDR1 reads SGHNT; CDR2 reads YYREEE (reference sequence).

The J gene is TRBJ1-1, the V gene TRBV29-1; D gene unclear. Trimming pared 8 bases from V and 3 bases from J, leaving 16 bases between. There are 13 residues in the CDR3. CDR1 and CDR2 from the germline V gene are SQVTM and ANQGSEA. The CDR3 DNA reads TGCAGCTTCCTTGAGATCGGGGACACTGAAGCTTTCTTT. Its translation: CSFLEIGDTEAFF.

The chain joins TRBV7-6 to TRBJ1-6, with 9 nucleotides matching TRBD1. The CDR3 runs 15 residues. V was clipped by 5 bases and J by 10 bases; unmatched bases: 9. Germline CDR1 is SGHVS and CDR2 is FNYEAQ. CDR3 sequence (DNA): TGTGCCAGCAGCGCCTCGGGACAGGGAACGTCACCCCTCCACTTT. Translating gives CASSASGQGTSPLHF. Looking up the rest from reference TRBV7-6 and TRBJ1-6 gives the full variable domain: GAGVSQSPRYKVTKRGQDVALRCDPISGHVSLYWYRQALGQGPEFLTYFNYEAQQDKSGLPNDRFSAERPEGSISTLTIQRTEQRDSAMYRCASSASGQGTSPLHFGNGTRLTVT.

The genes are TRBV30 and TRBJ2-3; 7 bases line up with TRBD2. The V gene end was trimmed by 5 bases and the J gene end by 2 bases; junction bases not matched to a gene: 13. The CDR3 is 16 residues long. The germline gives CDR1 GTSNPN, CDR2 SVGIG (reference sequence). The CDR3 DNA sequence: TGTGCCTGGGATACCTCTAGCGGTACTTCCACAGATACGCAGTATTTT. Translation gives CAWDTSSGTSTDTQYF.

The rearrangement joins TRBV10-1 to TRBJ1-4, with D maybe TRBD1 (5 bases). The CDR3 covers 13 residues. CDR1 is WNHNN and CDR2 is SYGVQD in the germline V gene (reference sequence). V lost 8 bases to trimming and J lost 7 bases, with 14 bases between them. The CDR3 reads CASGRGVGEKLFF. The CDR3 region has the DNA TGCGCCAGCGGGAGGGGAGTTGGTGAAAAACTGTTTTTT.

The chain links TRBV10-3 to TRBJ2-7; a weak D match, TRBD1 (5 bases). The CDR3 contains 14 residues. Per the germline V gene, CDR1 is ENHRY and CDR2 is SYGVKD. The ends were cut back, 5 bases at V and 0 bases at J, with 11 bases in the middle. CDR3 amino acids: CAISFETDSYEQYF. The DNA of the CDR3 is TGTGCCATCAGTTTCGAGACAGACTCCTACGAGCAGTACTTC.

V is TRBV6-2 or TRBV6-3 and J is TRBJ2-3; tentatively, D is TRBD1 (5 bases). CDR1 is MNHEY and CDR2 is SVGEGT in the germline V gene. There are 18 residues in the CDR3. Trimming took 2 bases from V and 5 from J, leaving 23 bases between them. In DNA, the CDR3 is TGTGCCAGCAGTTACCGGGTTCTCTCGGCAGGGTCTGGAGATACGCAGTATTTT. It is translated as CASSYRVLSAGSGDTQYF.

The chain recombines TRBV6-5 with TRBJ1-2, with 7 positions matching TRBD1. Unmatched junction bases numbered 4, after V lost 5 bases and J lost 4 bases. This CDR3 is 13 amino acids long. Germline CDR1 MNHEY, CDR2 SVGAGI. The CDR3 DNA reads as TGTGCCAGCAGTCGGACAGGCGGCTATGGCTACACCTTC. The encoded protein is CASSRTGGYGYTF.

The V call is TRBV6-2 or TRBV6-3, the J call TRBJ1-4, with TRBD1 as a possible D gene (5 bases). The V gene lost 0 bases and the J gene lost 10 bases, with 18 bases spanning the gap. Germline CDR1 is MNHEY and CDR2 is SVGEGT. This CDR3 contains 16 residues. The CDR3 DNA follows: TGTGCCAGCAGTTACTCGATATGGGCAGCTAGGGGAAAACTGTTTTTT. Protein sequence: CASSYSIWAARGKLFF.

The gene calls are TRBV28 and TRBJ1-5, with D uncertain. The germline gives CDR1 MDHEN, CDR2 SYDVKM. The V and J ends lost 7 bases and 0 bases respectively, with 13 bases between them. The CDR3 runs to 15 residues. The CDR3 is CASTSRSNSNQPQHF. The CDR3, as DNA: TGTGCCAGCACCTCTCGGTCTAATAGCAATCAGCCCCAGCATTTT.

The CDR3 DNA sequence: TGTGCCAGCAGCAAATTCCAGGGATTTAGAACTGAAGCTTTCTTT. Encoded protein: CASSKFQGFRTEAFF. The chain couples TRBV21-1 to TRBJ1-1; TRBD1, as called in the table, went unchecked against the DNA. TRBV21-1 has pseudogene status. The CDR3 runs 15 residues.

This clone was found once. V gene TRBV5-1 combines with J gene TRBJ2-5; tentative D call: TRBD2 (5 bases). Germline loops: CDR1 SGHRS, CDR2 YFSETQ. The CDR3 sequence is 13 residues long. The V and J ends lost 6 bases and 0 bases respectively, with 9 bases between them. The CDR3 spells CASTADYQETQYF. DNA for the CDR3: TGCGCCAGCACCGCGGACTACCAAGAGACCCAGTACTTC.

The V call is TRBV7-9, the J call TRBJ2-5; 8 bases match TRBD1. V trimming: 4 bases; J trimming: 5 bases; junction bases outside the gene matches: 9. CDR3 length: 15 residues. CDR1 SEHNR and CDR2 FQNEAQ come from the germline V gene (reference sequence). The CDR3 spells CASSSHQGARETQYF. In DNA form, the CDR3 reads TGTGCCAGCAGCTCCCACCAGGGGGCGCGGGAGACCCAGTACTTC.

The chain links TRBV11-2 to TRBJ1-5, with D possibly TRBD1 on 6 matching bases. The CDR3 runs to 15 residues. V was trimmed by 1 base and J by 4 bases, leaving 11 bases between them. CDR1 is SGHAT and CDR2 is FQNNGV in the germline V gene. The CDR3 DNA sequence: TGTGCCAGCAGCTTAGGGGGGGGCCAGAATCAGCCCCAGCATTTT. Translating it yields CASSLGGGQNQPQHF.

The chain recombines TRBV28 with TRBJ1-3, with D unclear. V lost 7 bases, J lost 4 bases, and 14 bases lay in between. Germline-derived CDR1 and CDR2 are MDHEN and SYDVKM. The length of the CDR3 is 14 residues. The CDR3 here is CASTPAGIGNTIYF. In DNA form, the CDR3 reads TGTGCCAGCACCCCCGCGGGGATAGGAAACACCATATATTTT.

The chain couples TRBV2 to TRBJ1-4; a weak D match, TRBD1 (6 bases). Germline CDR1 reads SNHLY; CDR2 reads FYNNEI. The CDR3 loop spans 15 amino acids. Deletions cut 3 bases from V and 4 bases from J, with 12 bases between. This chain's CDR3 is CASSDPRGFNEKLFF. DNA for the CDR3: TGTGCCAGCAGTGACCCCAGGGGCTTTAATGAAAAACTGTTTTTT.

This clone was recorded only once. This chain links TRBV2 with TRBJ1-1; 9 bases line up with TRBD1. Germline CDR1 SNHLY, CDR2 FYNNEI. Germline trimming cut 7 bases from V and 1 base from J; bases unmatched to any gene: 10. The CDR3 consists of 16 residues. CDR3 sequence reads: CASIPGQGRSNTEAFF. As DNA, the CDR3 is TGTGCCAGCATTCCGGGACAGGGACGGTCGAACACTGAAGCTTTCTTT.

This clone was found a few times. The chain has TRBV18 and TRBJ2-7, with a tentative D call TRBD1 (5 bases). V lost 0 bases to trimming and J lost 1 base, with 13 bases between them. The CDR3 loop spans 16 amino acids. CDR1 is KGHSH, CDR2 LQKENI, per germline. The CDR3 spells CASSPPLDTNSYEQYF. The CDR3 DNA reads as TGTGCCAGCTCACCACCTTTGGACACGAATTCCTACGAGCAGTACTTC.

The chain has TRBV2 and TRBJ1-5; D gene ambiguous. CDR1 and CDR2 from the germline V gene are SNHLY and FYNNEI. V gave up 5 bases and J gave up 4 bases, with 24 bases separating them. The CDR3 has 18 residues. The CDR3 DNA reads TGTGCCAGCAGTCCTCCGGCCGAAAGACTCTTGAGGAATCAGCCCCAGCATTTT. Its translation: CASSPPAERLLRNQPQHF.

The V gene is TRBV19, the J gene TRBJ1-5; unclear D gene. Germline V gene lookup returns CDR1 LNHDA and CDR2 SQIVND (reference sequence). There are 13 residues in the CDR3. Trimming removed 5 bases at V and 4 bases at J, with 9 bases between. CDR3 sequence: CASSDSTNQPQHF. In nucleotides, the CDR3 is TGTGCCAGTAGTGACTCCACGAATCAGCCCCAGCATTTT.

The rearrangement joins TRBV5-6 to TRBJ2-5, with D unresolved. This CDR3 comprises 14 residues. CDR1 is SGHDT, CDR2 YYEEEE, per germline. V was clipped by 0 bases and J by 0 bases, with 6 bases between them. CDR3 loop: CASSLGLYQETQYF. The DNA for the CDR3 is TGTGCCAGCAGCTTGGGACTGTACCAAGAGACCCAGTACTTC.